Following are 3 T cell receptor beta chains from one sample sequenced in a study of cytomegalovirus exposure and HLA in healthy donors. In the PCR, 60 Vbeta and 13 Jbeta primers were used. The protocol was immunoSEQ multiplex PCR, while the TCRdb copy is restricted to in-frame clones and leaves out a portion. Of about 120,000 clones in the sample, about 66% are singletons; the top ten hold 1.5% to 2%. What was sequenced was PBMCs. Every receptor here comes from a man aged 25-40 years in good health and CMV-seropositive.

The rearrangement joins TRBV2 to TRBJ2-1; TRBD2 agrees at 10 bases. There are 14 residues in the CDR3. The V gene's germline CDR1 is SNHLY and CDR2 FYNNEI. The J segment lost 4 bases and the V segment lost 4 bases, leaving 1 base of the junction unmatched. The CDR3 sequence is CASSGLAGYNEQFF. CDR3 in DNA: TGTGCCAGCAGTGGACTAGCGGGTTACAATGAGCAGTTCTTC.

This clone occurred a few times. V and J are TRBV29-1 and TRBJ2-5; 7 positions match TRBD1. V shed 7 bases and J 2 bases; nucleotides not matched to a gene: 4. The CDR3 is 12 amino acids. Germline CDR1 is SQVTM and CDR2 is ANQGSEA. The CDR3 nucleotides read TGCAGCGGGGGACAGCCACAAGAGACCCAGTACTTC. Protein: CSGGQPQETQYF.

This clone was counted once. The rearrangement uses TRBV5-8 and TRBJ2-5; D is possibly TRBD1 (5 bases). The ends were cut back, 0 bases at V and 5 bases at J, with 14 bases in the middle. The CDR3 is made up of 15 amino acids. Germline assignment: CDR1 SGHTS and CDR2 YDEGEE. The CDR3 loop is CASSLEGAPAETQYF. The CDR3 nucleotides read TGTGCCAGCAGCTTGGAAGGGGCGCCGGCCGAGACCCAGTACTTC.